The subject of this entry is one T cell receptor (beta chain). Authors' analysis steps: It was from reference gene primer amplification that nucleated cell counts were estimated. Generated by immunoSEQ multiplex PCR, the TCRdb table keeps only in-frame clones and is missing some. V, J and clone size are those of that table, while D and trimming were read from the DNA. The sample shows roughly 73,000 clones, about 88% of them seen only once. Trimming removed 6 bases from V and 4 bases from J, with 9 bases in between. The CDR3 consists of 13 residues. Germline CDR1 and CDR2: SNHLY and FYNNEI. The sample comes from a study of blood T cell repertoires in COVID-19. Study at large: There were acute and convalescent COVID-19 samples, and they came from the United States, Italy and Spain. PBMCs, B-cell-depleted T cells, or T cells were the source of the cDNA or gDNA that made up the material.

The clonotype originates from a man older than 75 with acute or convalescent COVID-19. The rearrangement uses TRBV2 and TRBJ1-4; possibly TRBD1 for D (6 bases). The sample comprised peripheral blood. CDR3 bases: TGTGCCAGCAGACAGGGAATTAATGAAAAACTGTTTTTT. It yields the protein CASRQGINEKLFF.